The present T cell receptor (beta chain) was sequenced within a study of blood T cell repertoires in COVID-19. Study background: T cells, B-cell-depleted T cells, or PBMCs supplied cDNA or gDNA.

In its sample, this clone was seen many times. This CDR3 is built from 17 residues. In the study's own analysis: Amplification with reference gene primers provided the estimates of nucleated cell counts. Libraries were prepared by immunoSEQ multiplex PCR; TCRdb keeps only in-frame clonotypes and omits some of them. The V and J calls and clone size come from that table; D and trimming were worked out from the DNA. The sample lists about 150,000 clones, approximately 80% occurring once. The rearrangement uses TRBV21-1 and TRBJ2-7; TRBD2, the D gene given by the table, was not confirmed from the DNA. TRBV21-1 is a known pseudogene. The sequenced sample was peripheral blood. This TCR came from a man between 60 and 75 years old with acute or convalescent COVID-19. The CDR3: CASSQPSVLCFSYEQYF. The CDR3 nucleotides are TGTGCCAGCAGCCAGCCTAGCGTCCTTTGCTTCTCCTACGAGCAGTACTTC.